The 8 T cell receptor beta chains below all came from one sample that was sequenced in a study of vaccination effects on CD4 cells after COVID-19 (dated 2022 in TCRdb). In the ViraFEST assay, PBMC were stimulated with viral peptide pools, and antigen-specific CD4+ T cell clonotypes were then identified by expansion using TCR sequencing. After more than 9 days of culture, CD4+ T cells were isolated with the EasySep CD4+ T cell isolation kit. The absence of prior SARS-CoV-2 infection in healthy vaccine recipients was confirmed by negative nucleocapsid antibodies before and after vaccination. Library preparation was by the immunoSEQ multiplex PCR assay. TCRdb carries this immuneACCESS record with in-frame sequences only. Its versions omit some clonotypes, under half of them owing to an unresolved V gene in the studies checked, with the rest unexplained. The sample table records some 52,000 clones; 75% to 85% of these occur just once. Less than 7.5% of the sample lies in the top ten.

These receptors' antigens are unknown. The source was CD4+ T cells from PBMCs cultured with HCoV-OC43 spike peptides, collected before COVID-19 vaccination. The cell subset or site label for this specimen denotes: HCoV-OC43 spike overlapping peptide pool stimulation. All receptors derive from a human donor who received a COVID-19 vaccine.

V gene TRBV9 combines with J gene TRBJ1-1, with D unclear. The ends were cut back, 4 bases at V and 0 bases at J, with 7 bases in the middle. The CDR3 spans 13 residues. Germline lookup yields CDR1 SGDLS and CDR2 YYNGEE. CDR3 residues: CASSSSLNTEAFF. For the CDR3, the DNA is TGTGCCAGCAGCTCGAGCTTGAACACTGAAGCTTTCTTT. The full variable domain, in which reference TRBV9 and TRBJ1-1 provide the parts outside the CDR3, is DSGVTQTPKHLITATGQRVTLRCSPRSGDLSVYWYQQSLDQGLQFLIQYYNGEERAKGNILERFSAQQFPDLHSELNLSSLELGDSALYFCASSSSLNTEAFFGQGTRLTVV.

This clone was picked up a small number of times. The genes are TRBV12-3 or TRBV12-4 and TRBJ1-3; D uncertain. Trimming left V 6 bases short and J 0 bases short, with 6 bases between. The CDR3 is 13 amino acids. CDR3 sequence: CASRGYSGNTIYF. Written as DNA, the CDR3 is TGTGCCAGCAGGGGGTACTCTGGAAACACCATATATTTT.

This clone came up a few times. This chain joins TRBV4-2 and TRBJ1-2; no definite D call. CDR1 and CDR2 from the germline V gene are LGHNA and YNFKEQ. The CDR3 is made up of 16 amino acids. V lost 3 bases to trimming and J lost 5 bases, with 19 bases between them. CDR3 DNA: TGTGCCAGCAGCCAGTCCATGGCCGGGAACGGGTATGGCTACACCTTC. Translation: CASSQSMAGNGYGYTF.

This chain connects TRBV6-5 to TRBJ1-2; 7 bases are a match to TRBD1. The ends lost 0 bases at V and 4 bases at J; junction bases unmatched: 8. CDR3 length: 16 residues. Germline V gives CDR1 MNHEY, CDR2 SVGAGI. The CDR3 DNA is TGTGCCAGCAGTTACTCGGAACAGGGGCCAATCTATGGCTACACCTTC. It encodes CASSYSEQGPIYGYTF.

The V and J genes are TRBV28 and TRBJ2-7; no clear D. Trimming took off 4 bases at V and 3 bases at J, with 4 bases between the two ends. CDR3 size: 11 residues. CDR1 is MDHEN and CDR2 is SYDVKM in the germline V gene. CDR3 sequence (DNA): TGTGCCAGCAGTTCTAACTACGAGCAGTACGTC. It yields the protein CASSSNYEQYV.

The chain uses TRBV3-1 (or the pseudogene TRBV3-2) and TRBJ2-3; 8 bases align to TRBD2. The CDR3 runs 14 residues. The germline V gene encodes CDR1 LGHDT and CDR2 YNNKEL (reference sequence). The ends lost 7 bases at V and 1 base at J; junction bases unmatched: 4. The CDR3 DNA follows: TGTGCCAGCAAGGAAGCGGGGGGCACAGATACGCAGTATTTT. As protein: CASKEAGGTDTQYF.

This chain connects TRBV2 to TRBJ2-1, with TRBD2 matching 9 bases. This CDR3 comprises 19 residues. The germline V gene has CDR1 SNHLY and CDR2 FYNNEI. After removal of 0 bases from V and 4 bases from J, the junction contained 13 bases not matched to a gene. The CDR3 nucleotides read TGTGCCAGCAGTGAAGCGTTGGTTCTAGCGGGGCCGCTATACAATGAGCAGTTCTTC. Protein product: CASSEALVLAGPLYNEQFF.

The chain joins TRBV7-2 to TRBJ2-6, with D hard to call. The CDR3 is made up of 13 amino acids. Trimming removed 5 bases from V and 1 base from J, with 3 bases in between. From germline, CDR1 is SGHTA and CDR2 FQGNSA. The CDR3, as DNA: TGTGCCAGCAGCCCATCTGGGGCCAACGTCCTGACTTTC. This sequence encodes CASSPSGANVLTF.